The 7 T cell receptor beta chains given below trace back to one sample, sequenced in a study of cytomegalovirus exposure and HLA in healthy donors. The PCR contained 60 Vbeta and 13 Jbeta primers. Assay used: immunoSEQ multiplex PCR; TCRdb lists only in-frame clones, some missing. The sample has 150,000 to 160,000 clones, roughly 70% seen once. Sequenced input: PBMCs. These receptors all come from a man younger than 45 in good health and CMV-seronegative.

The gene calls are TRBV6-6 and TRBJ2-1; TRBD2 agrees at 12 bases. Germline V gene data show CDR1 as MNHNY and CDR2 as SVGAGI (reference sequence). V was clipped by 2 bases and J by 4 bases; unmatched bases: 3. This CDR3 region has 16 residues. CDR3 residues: CASSYPGTSGYNEQFF. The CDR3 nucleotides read TGTGCCAGCAGTTACCCGGGGACTAGCGGGTACAATGAGCAGTTCTTC.

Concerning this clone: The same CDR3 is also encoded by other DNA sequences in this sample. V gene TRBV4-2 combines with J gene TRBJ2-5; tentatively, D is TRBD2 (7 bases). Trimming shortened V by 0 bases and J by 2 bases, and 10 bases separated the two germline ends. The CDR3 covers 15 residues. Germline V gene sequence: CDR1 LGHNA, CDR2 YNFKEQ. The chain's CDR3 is CASSQERGGQETQYF. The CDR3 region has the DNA TGTGCCAGCAGCCAAGAGAGGGGGGGGCAAGAGACCCAGTACTTC.

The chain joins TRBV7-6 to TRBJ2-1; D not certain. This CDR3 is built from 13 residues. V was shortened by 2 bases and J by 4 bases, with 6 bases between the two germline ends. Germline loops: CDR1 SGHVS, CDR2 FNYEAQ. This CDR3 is CASSLLAYNEQFF. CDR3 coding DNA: TGTGCCAGCAGCTTATTAGCTTACAATGAGCAGTTCTTC.

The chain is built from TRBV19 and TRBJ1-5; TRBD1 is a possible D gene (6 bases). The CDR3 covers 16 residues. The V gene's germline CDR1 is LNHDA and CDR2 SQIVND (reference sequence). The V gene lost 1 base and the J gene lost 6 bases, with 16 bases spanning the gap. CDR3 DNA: TGTGCCAGTAGTATAGGGGCAGGGGTTCGAAGTCAGCCCCAGCATTTT. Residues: CASSIGAGVRSQPQHF.

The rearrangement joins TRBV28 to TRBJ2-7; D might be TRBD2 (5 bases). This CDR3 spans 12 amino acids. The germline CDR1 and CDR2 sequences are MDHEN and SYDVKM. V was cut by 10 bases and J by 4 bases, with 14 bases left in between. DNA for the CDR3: TGTGCCACCGAGGGTTCGGGATACGAGCAGTACTTC. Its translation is CATEGSGYEQYF. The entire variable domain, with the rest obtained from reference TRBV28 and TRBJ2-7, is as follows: DVKVTQSSRYLVKRTGEKVFLECVQDMDHENMFWYRQDPGLGLRLIYFSYDVKMKEKGDIPEGYSVSREKKERFSLILESASTNQTSMYLCATEGSGYEQYFGPGTRLTVT.

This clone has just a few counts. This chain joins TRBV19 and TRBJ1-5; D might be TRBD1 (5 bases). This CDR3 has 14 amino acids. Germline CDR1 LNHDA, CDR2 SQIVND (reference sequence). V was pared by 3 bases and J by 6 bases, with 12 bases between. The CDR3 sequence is CASSIGQGLQPQHF. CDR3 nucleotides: TGTGCCAGTAGTATTGGGCAGGGACTTCAGCCCCAGCATTTT.

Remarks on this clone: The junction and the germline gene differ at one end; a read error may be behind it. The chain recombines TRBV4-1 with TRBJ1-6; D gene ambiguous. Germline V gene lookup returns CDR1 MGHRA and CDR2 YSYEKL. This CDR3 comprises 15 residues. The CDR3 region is CASSQDWQARSPLNF. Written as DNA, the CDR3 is TGCGCCAGCAGCCAAGATTGGCAGGCCCGATCACCCCTCAACTTT.